A single sample is the source of the 2 T cell receptor beta chains below, sequenced in a study of CD4 T cells in relation to SARS-CoV-2 and coronaviruses. Antigen specificity for these receptors is unknown. The data were produced by immunoSEQ multiplex PCR, yet TCRdb's version contains in-frame clones alone and is incomplete. The sample has about 36,000 clones, 70% to 80% seen once. The sample comprised memory CD4+ T cells from PBMCs, cultured in vitro. Receptors originate from an adult with COVID-19.

CDR3 bases: TGTGCCAGCAGCCGAGGTACTAGCGAACTTGGGGGCACAGATACGCAGTATTTT. It yields the protein CASSRGTSELGGTDTQYF. J is TRBJ2-3 and V is TRBV7-9, with TRBD2 identical over 7 bases. V was clipped by 5 bases and J by 1 base; unmatched bases: 15. The V gene's germline CDR1 is SEHNR and CDR2 FQNEAQ (reference sequence). The CDR3 spans 18 residues.

The rearrangement links TRBV2 to TRBJ2-2, with 7 bases lining up with TRBD2. Germline CDR1 is SNHLY and CDR2 is FYNNEI. The CDR3 has 12 amino acids. The trim removed 7 bases at V and 7 bases at J, leaving 3 bases unmatched. The CDR3 nucleotides are TGTGCCAGCAAAGCGGGATACGGGGAGCTGTTTTTT. It yields the protein CASKAGYGELFF.